A few counts support the clone carrying this T cell receptor beta chain. As yet, its antigen is unknown. Germline CDR1 is MNHEY and CDR2 is SVGEGT. This CDR3 has 14 residues. The V gene end was trimmed by 2 bases and the J gene end by 4 bases; junction bases not matched to a gene: 2. This sample was included in a study of response to subunit inactivated influenza vaccine. TCRdb re-called the RT-PCR reads through MiXCR, storing one row per CDR3 protein. The data show 530,000 or so distinct CDR3 sequences, around 15% seen once. General study results and limits: The authors put forward the suggestion that each seasonal influenza vaccination may bring in only a limited number of new T cells.

The origin of this receptor is a man aged 50-60 years who received an inactivated influenza vaccine. This chain links TRBV6-2 or TRBV6-3 with TRBJ2-7; 10 positions agree with TRBD1. The sequences come from PBMCs from blood, collected roughly 13 days after vaccination. The CDR3 is CASSYRGQGYEQYF. CDR3 sequence (DNA): TGTGCCAGCAGTTACCGGGGACAGGGGTACGAGCAGTACTTC.